The sequence of this T cell receptor (beta chain) was determined in a study of T cell changes during pregnancy in multiple sclerosis. This clone showed up just once. Trimming cost V 0 bases and J 0 bases, with 18 bases left between them. The CDR3 runs to 19 residues. CDR1 is SEHNR, CDR2 FQNEAQ, per germline (reference sequence). Profiling relied on immunoSEQ multiplex PCR, and the TCRdb table lists in-frame clones only, not all of them. Here the sample spans some 22,000 clones, roughly 87% being singletons. The receptor's source is a female donor with multiple sclerosis, enrolled in a pregnancy study. This sequence joins TRBV7-9 and TRBJ1-3; the D is unclear. The sample was CD8+ T cells from peripheral blood mononuclear cells, taken after pregnancy. The CDR3 is CASSLAFLIVGSSGNTIYF. The CDR3 DNA reads as TGTGCCAGCAGCTTAGCTTTTTTGATCGTTGGGAGCTCTGGAAACACCATATATTTT. Looking up the rest from reference TRBV7-9 and TRBJ1-3 gives the full variable domain: DTGVSQNPRHKITKRGQNVTFRCDPISEHNRLYWYRQTLGQGPEFLTYFQNEAQLEKSRLLSDRFSAERPKGSFSTLEIQRTEQGDSAMYLCASSLAFLIVGSSGNTIYFGEGSWLTVV.